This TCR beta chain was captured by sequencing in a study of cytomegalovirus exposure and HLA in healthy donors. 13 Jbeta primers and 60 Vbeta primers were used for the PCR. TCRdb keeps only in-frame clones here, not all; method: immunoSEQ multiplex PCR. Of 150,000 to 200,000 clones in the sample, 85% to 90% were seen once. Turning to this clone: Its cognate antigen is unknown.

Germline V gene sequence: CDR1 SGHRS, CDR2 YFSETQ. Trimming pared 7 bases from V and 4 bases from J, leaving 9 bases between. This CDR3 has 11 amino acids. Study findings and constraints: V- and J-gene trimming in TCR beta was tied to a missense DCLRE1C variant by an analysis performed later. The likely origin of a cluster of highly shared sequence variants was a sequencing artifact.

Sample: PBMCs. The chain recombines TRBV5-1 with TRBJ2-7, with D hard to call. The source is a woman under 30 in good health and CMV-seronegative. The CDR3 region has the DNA TGCGCCAGCCGGCTGGAGTACGAGCAGTACTTC. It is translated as CASRLEYEQYF. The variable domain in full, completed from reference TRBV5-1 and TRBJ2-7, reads KAGVTQTPRYLIKTRGQQVTLSCSPISGHRSVSWYQQTPGQGLQFLFEYFSETQRNKGNFPGRFSGRQFSNSRSEMNVSTLELGDSALYLCASRLEYEQYFGPGTRLTVT.